Sequencing of this T cell receptor (beta chain) was carried out in a study of T-cell reconstitution after alpha-beta-depleted transplantation in children. The CDR3 extends over 14 amino acids. Germline-derived CDR1 and CDR2 are DFQATT and SNEGSKA (reference sequence). V lost 3 bases to trimming and J lost 3 bases, with 14 bases between them. The sample holds many counts of this clonotype. Unique molecular identifiers were built into the TCRbeta library. A single record per CDR3 protein comes from TCRdb applying MiXCR to the PCR reads. Of about 110,000 distinct CDR3 sequences listed, approximately 10% are singletons.

The V and J genes are TRBV20-1 and TRBJ1-1; D uncertain. Sequenced material: PBMCs from the stem cell graft donor, taken from the stem cell graft. This TCR derives from a human donor who donated a stem cell graft to a child with acute lymphoblastic leukemia. This chain's CDR3 is CSASPEIRDTEAFF. The CDR3 bases are TGCAGTGCTAGTCCCGAAATTCGGGACACTGAAGCTTTCTTT.